This TCR beta chain is from a study of T cells in Graves' hyperthyroidism and ophthalmopathy. Uncontrolled infection, other autoimmune disease, pregnancy or lactation excluded patients. The germline gives CDR1 MNHNS, CDR2 SASEGT. The CDR3 is 16 amino acids. With V trimmed by 10 bases and J by 5 bases, 13 bases remained unmatched. Overall study results and limits: Separation of ophthalmopathy from stable hyperthyroidism was achieved by a 13 V-J model.

This clonotype was seen ten or more times. Its antigen remains unknown. The source material, RNA transcripts, was used to amplify TCR beta CDR3 regions. An initial round of RT-PCR targeting the TCR CDR3 relied on the HTBI primer set. TCRdb redid the calling of the multiplex PCR reads with MiXCR, one entry per CDR3 protein. Seen here are under 500,000 distinct CDR3 sequences, around 15% observed once, and the top ten hold around 27%. This chain joins TRBV6-1 and TRBJ1-6; TRBD1 matches at 8 bases. This clonotype was obtained from a man between 45 and 60 years old with Graves' ophthalmopathy. Sequencing was performed on blood. This CDR3 reads CAIMSGDRTNNSPLHF. The CDR3 nucleotides read TGTGCCATCATGAGTGGGGACAGGACGAATAATTCACCCCTCCACTTT.